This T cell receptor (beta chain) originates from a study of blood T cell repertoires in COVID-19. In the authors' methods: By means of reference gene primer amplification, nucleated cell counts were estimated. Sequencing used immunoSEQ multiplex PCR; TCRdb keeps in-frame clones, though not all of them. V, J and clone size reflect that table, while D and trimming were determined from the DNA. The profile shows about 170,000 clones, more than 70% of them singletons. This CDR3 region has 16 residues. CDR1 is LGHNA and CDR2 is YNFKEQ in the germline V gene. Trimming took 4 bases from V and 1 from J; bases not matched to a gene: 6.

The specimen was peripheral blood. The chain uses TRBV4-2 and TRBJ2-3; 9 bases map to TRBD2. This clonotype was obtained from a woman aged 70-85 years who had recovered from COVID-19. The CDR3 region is CASSPLAGGGTDTQYF. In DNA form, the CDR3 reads TGTGCCAGCAGCCCCCTGGCGGGAGGGGGCACAGATACGCAGTATTTT.